A selection of T cell receptor beta chains follows, all from one sample in a study of blood T cell repertoires in COVID-19. Assay: immunoSEQ multiplex PCR; the TCRdb copy retains only in-frame clones and omits some. The repertoire holds about 130,000 clones, with approximately 82% as singletons. Sequencing was carried out using peripheral blood. Source of these receptors: a woman between 45 and 65 years old with acute or convalescent COVID-19. CDR3s include the opening cysteine and the closing phenylalanine or tryptophan. The order of the fields is D gene, J gene, V gene, clone size, CDR3 protein, CDR3 DNA. A D gene is named only where the DNA matches it firmly. The listing skips clone size in some rows; elsewhere it reads once, few, many or a size class.

D: -
J: TRBJ2-3
V: TRBV12-3/TRBV12-4
size: -
CDR3: CASLLTDTQYF
DNA: TGTGCCAGTTTACTCACAGATACGCAGTATTTT

D: TRBD1
J: TRBJ2-7
V: TRBV4-2
size: -
CDR3: CASSRGQGVDEQYF
DNA: TGTGCCAGCAGCCGGGGACAGGGAGTCGACGAGCAGTACTTC

D: TRBD2
J: TRBJ2-1
V: TRBV30
size: few
CDR3: CAWSGKGTSGIYNEQFF
DNA: TGTGCCTGGTCGGGCAAGGGGACTAGCGGAATCTACAATGAGCAGTTCTTC

D: -
J: TRBJ1-3
V: TRBV7-9
size: -
CDR3: CASSSRDFSGNTIYF
DNA: TGTGCCAGCAGCTCAAGGGACTTTTCTGGAAACACCATATATTTT

D: -
J: TRBJ2-1
V: TRBV28
size: -
CDR3: CASSSPGLGNNEQFF
DNA: TGTGCCAGCAGTTCACCGGGACTCGGTAACAATGAGCAGTTCTTC

D: TRBD1
J: TRBJ2-5
V: TRBV6-1
size: -
CDR3: CASREDRGRETQYF
DNA: TGTGCCAGCAGGGAAGACAGGGGGCGGGAGACCCAGTACTTC

D: -
J: TRBJ1-1
V: TRBV2
size: -
CDR3: CASTSDTGWTEAFF
DNA: TGTGCCAGCACCTCGGACACCGGTTGGACTGAAGCTTTCTTT

D: -
J: TRBJ2-5
V: TRBV6-5
size: -
CDR3: CASLNRRGGSQTQYF
DNA: TGTGCCAGCCTAAATCGGAGGGGGGGTTCCCAGACCCAGTACTTC

D: TRBD2
J: TRBJ2-7
V: TRBV30
size: -
CDR3: CAWTSGNYEQYF
DNA: TGTGCCTGGACTAGCGGGAACTACGAGCAGTACTTC

D: TRBD2
J: TRBJ2-1
V: TRBV19
size: -
CDR3: CASSIALAGVRNEQFF
DNA: TGTGCCAGTAGTATAGCTCTAGCGGGAGTTAGGAATGAGCAGTTCTTC

D: -
J: TRBJ2-2
V: TRBV5-1
size: -
CDR3: CASSLEGLRELFF
DNA: TGCGCCAGCAGCTTGGAGGGGCTCAGGGAGCTGTTTTTT

D: TRBD2
J: TRBJ2-1
V: TRBV5-5
size: -
CDR3: CASSLDSAGGIF
DNA: TGTGCCAGCAGCTTGGATTCGGCGGGGGGGATCTTC

D: TRBD1
J: TRBJ2-7
V: TRBV19
size: once
CDR3: CASRMGTGNPSYEQYF
DNA: TGTGCCAGTCGCATGGGGACAGGGAATCCCTCCTACGAGCAGTACTTC

D: TRBD1
J: TRBJ1-4
V: TRBV5-5
size: -
CDR3: CASSSTGGRGEKLFF
DNA: TGTGCCAGCAGCTCCACAGGGGGGAGAGGGGAAAAACTGTTTTTT

D: -
J: TRBJ1-5
V: TRBV12-3/TRBV12-4
size: -
CDR3: CASSLGANQPQHF
DNA: TGTGCCAGCAGTTTAGGGGCGAATCAGCCCCAGCATTTT

D: -
J: TRBJ2-2
V: TRBV4-2
size: once
CDR3: CASSHGPGAGELFF
DNA: TGTGCCAGCAGCCATGGACCAGGGGCCGGGGAGCTGTTTTTT